This T cell receptor beta chain was documented in a study of T cells in Graves' hyperthyroidism and ophthalmopathy. The overall study: Peripheral blood draws took place at initial diagnosis, ahead of any treatment. Notes on the study in general: Progression to ophthalmopathy was predicted a median of approximately 6.4 months early. A 13 V-J signature model discriminated ophthalmopathy versus stable hyperthyroidism.

The source material, RNA transcripts, was used to amplify TCR beta CDR3 regions. Initially, a first-round RT-PCR of the TCR CDR3 employed the HTBI primer set. TCRdb itself ran the multiplex PCR reads through MiXCR, one entry per CDR3 protein. The sample lists roughly 700,000 distinct CDR3 sequences, over 35% occurring once. Diagnoses used clinical symptoms, serum thyroxine and TRAb, thyroid ultrasound and orbital computed tomography. The CDR3 covers 12 residues. The V segment lost 6 bases and the J segment 5 bases; nucleotides outside the gene matches: 3. CDR1 SNHLY and CDR2 FYNNEI come from the germline V gene. Ten or more counts support this clonotype. Its antigen is unknown.

This sequence joins TRBV2 and TRBJ1-2; 7 nucleotides match TRBD1. The receptor was derived from a woman aged 40 to 50 with Graves' hyperthyroidism. Sequenced: blood. DNA for the CDR3: TGTGCCAGCAGGACAGGGTTGTATGGCTACACCTTC. It translates to CASRTGLYGYTF.